These 30 T cell receptor beta chains were sequenced from one sample in a study of shared clonotypes between healthy human individuals. This table comes from immunoSEQ multiplex PCR, and its TCRdb copy is limited to in-frame clones, with some not included. The sample includes 650,000 to 700,000 clones, roughly 88% of them seen just once. The sequenced material came from memory CD8+ T cells from PBMCs. The subset is: CD45RO+ cells pooled with CCR7-negative TemRA cells. The source of these receptors is a man younger than 35 in good health. Some clones in this sample may be carry-over from other donors' samples.

This chain connects TRBV9 to TRBJ2-5, with 13 nucleotides matching TRBD2. V lost 4 bases to trimming and J lost 2 bases; unmatched junction nucleotides: 5. Germline lookup yields CDR1 SGDLS and CDR2 YYNGEE. The CDR3 extends over 16 amino acids. The CDR3, as DNA: TGTGCCAGCAGCCCCGGGACTAGCGGGACTCAAGAGACCCAGTACTTC. Translated: CASSPGTSGTQETQYF.

The V gene is TRBV4-1, the J gene TRBJ2-7, with D unclear. V shed 0 bases and J shed 3 bases, with 15 bases lying between them. Germline CDR1 MGHRA, CDR2 YSYEKL. The CDR3 is made up of 16 amino acids. Here the CDR3 DNA reads TGCGCCAGCAGCCAAGATTACGTCGACTCCGGCTACGAGCAGTACTTC. Its protein is CASSQDYVDSGYEQYF.

This chain links TRBV4-1 with TRBJ1-2, with a weak D call TRBD1 (6 bases). In germline, CDR1 is MGHRA, CDR2 YSYEKL. V was clipped by 6 bases and J by 5 bases, with 13 bases between them. The CDR3 totals 13 residues. In nucleotides, the CDR3 is TGCGCCAGCAGTCCGGTGAGGGGGTATGGCTACACCTTC. Its protein product is CASSPVRGYGYTF.

The chain carries TRBV6-1 and TRBJ2-7; D unclear. Germline loops: CDR1 MNHNS, CDR2 SASEGT. This CDR3 region has 14 residues. The V gene lost 2 bases and the J gene lost 2 bases, with 10 bases spanning the gap. CDR3 DNA sequence: TGTGCCAGCAGTGAATTTGGCAGAACCTACGAGCAGTACTTC. Its protein is CASSEFGRTYEQYF.

The chain uses TRBV4-2 and TRBJ2-7; D perhaps matches TRBD2 (6 bases). This CDR3 contains 14 residues. Trimming shortened V by 0 bases and J by 5 bases, and 11 bases separated the two germline ends. The germline CDR1 and CDR2 sequences are LGHNA and YNFKEQ. The CDR3 nucleotides are TGTGCCAGCAGCCAAGACGGGACTTACAACGAGCAGTACTTC. Residues: CASSQDGTYNEQYF.

The chain is built from TRBV28 and TRBJ1-1; D is unresolved. CDR1 MDHEN and CDR2 SYDVKM come from the germline V gene. The CDR3 is 14 amino acids. V lost 1 base and J 6 bases, leaving 12 bases between the germline ends. CDR3 bases: TGTGCCAGCAGTTTATTACGACGGCAGGCTGAAGCTTTCTTT. It specifies CASSLLRRQAEAFF.

This clone has more than one count but fewer than ten. The chain combines TRBV6-5 with TRBJ1-3; TRBD1 matches at 10 bases. The CDR3 is 16 amino acids. The germline gives CDR1 MNHEY, CDR2 SVGAGI. Germline trimming cut 4 bases from V and 0 bases from J; bases unmatched to any gene: 3. The CDR3 is CASSSGTGDSGNTIYF. CDR3 DNA sequence: TGTGCCAGCAGTTCCGGGACAGGGGACTCTGGAAACACCATATATTTT.

The chain combines TRBV28 with TRBJ1-5; D not resolved. V lost 0 bases and J lost 0, with 12 bases in between. CDR1 is MDHEN, CDR2 SYDVKM, per germline. CDR3 length equals 17 residues. CDR3 in amino acids: CASSLWPALNSNQPQHF. The CDR3 coding sequence is TGTGCCAGCAGTTTATGGCCAGCCCTCAATAGCAATCAGCCCCAGCATTTT.

V usage is TRBV7-8 and J usage is TRBJ2-7, with TRBD2 as a possible D gene (5 bases). The V end was cut by 0 bases, the J end by 1 base, with 22 bases between. Germline CDR1 is SGHVS and CDR2 is FQNEAQ. The CDR3 is 19 amino acids. The CDR3 protein is CASSLAPPGWEIASYEQYF. The CDR3 DNA reads as TGTGCCAGCAGCTTAGCCCCACCGGGGTGGGAGATCGCTTCCTACGAGCAGTACTTC. Complete variable domain (other parts from reference TRBV7-8 and TRBJ2-7): GAGVSQSPRYKVAKRGQDVALRCDPISGHVSLFWYQQALGQGPEFLTYFQNEAQLDKSGLPSDRFFAERPEGSVSTLKIQRTQQEDSAVYLCASSLAPPGWEIASYEQYFGPGTRLTVT.

V usage is TRBV7-9 and J usage is TRBJ2-7, with 8 bases aligning to TRBD1. After removal of 1 base from V and 0 bases from J, the junction contained 2 bases not matched to a gene. Germline V lookup: CDR1 SEHNR, CDR2 FQNEAQ (reference sequence). This CDR3 spans 15 amino acids. The CDR3, as DNA: TGTGCCAGCAGCTTAGGGGACAGGAGCTCCTACGAGCAGTACTTC. Protein: CASSLGDRSSYEQYF.

This sequence joins TRBV4-3 and TRBJ2-1; 9 bases match TRBD2. V lost 1 base, J lost 9 bases, and 7 bases stayed unmatched. CDR1 is LGHNA and CDR2 is YSLEER in the germline V gene. The CDR3 is 15 amino acids. The CDR3 DNA reads TGCGCCAGCAGCCAAGCCGTAGCGGGAGCGGCTGAGCAGTTCTTC. Protein product: CASSQAVAGAAEQFF.

A few counts support this clone. Its ends do not fully match the called genes, so a read error is possible. V is TRBV7-9 and J is TRBJ1-3; D uncertain. The germline V gene has CDR1 SEHNR and CDR2 FQNEAQ (reference sequence). This CDR3 is 12 amino acids long. The CDR3 DNA follows: TGTGCCAGCCGCTTTGGTGGAAACACCATATATTTT. This translates into CASRFGGNTIYF.

The V and J genes are TRBV28 and TRBJ2-2; TRBD2 matches 8 bases. The junction had 10 bases not matched to a gene; V was cut back by 3 bases and J by 1 base. CDR3 length: 18 residues. The germline CDR1 and CDR2 sequences are MDHEN and SYDVKM. CDR3 loop: CASSLAINSGKNTGELFF. CDR3 DNA sequence: TGTGCCAGCAGTTTGGCCATCAATAGCGGGAAGAACACCGGGGAGCTGTTTTTT.

CDR3 residues: CASSVASFANTGELFF. CDR3 in DNA: TGTGCCAGCAGCGTAGCCTCTTTTGCGAACACCGGGGAGCTGTTTTTT. This chain uses TRBV9 with TRBJ2-2; D uncertain. Germline loops: CDR1 SGDLS, CDR2 YYNGEE. The V end lost 0 bases, the J end lost 0 bases, and 9 bases lay between the germline ends. The CDR3 length is 16 residues.

The chain links TRBV19 to TRBJ2-7; D possibly corresponds to TRBD2 (5 bases). This CDR3 has 14 amino acids. Germline-derived CDR1 and CDR2 are LNHDA and SQIVND (reference sequence). V lost 6 bases and J lost 2, with 14 bases in between. The CDR3 bases are TGTGCCAGTAGCGCTCAAACTAGTGCCTACGAGCAGTACTTC. It codes for CASSAQTSAYEQYF.

Only a few counts were recorded for this clone. J is TRBJ2-7 and V is TRBV2; D is uncertain. There are 13 residues in the CDR3. CDR1 is SNHLY, CDR2 FYNNEI, per germline. Trimming cost V 11 bases and J 0 bases, with 14 bases left between them. CDR3 nucleotide sequence: TGTGCCCTCCGAGCAGTTTACTCCTACGAGCAGTACTTC. This gives the protein CALRAVYSYEQYF.

V gene TRBV2 combines with J gene TRBJ1-1, with TRBD1 identical over 9 bases. This CDR3 spans 15 amino acids. Germline lookup yields CDR1 SNHLY and CDR2 FYNNEI. J lost 5 bases, V lost 4 bases, and 8 bases had no gene match. For the CDR3, the DNA is TGTGCCAGCAGTGGAATGACAGGGGGACTTACTGAAGCTTTCTTT. Its translation: CASSGMTGGLTEAFF.

This clone was seen just once. The chain uses TRBV28 and TRBJ2-7; 9 nucleotides agree with TRBD1. V shed 6 bases and J 4 bases; nucleotides not matched to a gene: 13. The CDR3 is made up of 16 amino acids. CDR1 MDHEN and CDR2 SYDVKM come from the germline V gene. The CDR3 protein is CASRGIWTGEGYEQYF. CDR3 nucleotides: TGTGCCAGCAGGGGGATTTGGACAGGGGAAGGATACGAGCAGTACTTC.

The J gene is TRBJ2-7, the V gene TRBV4-3; TRBD2 might be the D (5 bases). V lost 4 bases and J 0 bases, leaving 7 bases between the germline ends. Per the germline V gene, CDR1 is LGHNA and CDR2 is YSLEER. The CDR3 covers 13 residues. CDR3 in DNA: TGCGCCAGCAGCCCCGGGGTCTCCTACGAGCAGTACTTC. Amino acids: CASSPGVSYEQYF.

The chain links TRBV14 to TRBJ2-6; D is perhaps TRBD2 (5 bases). The germline CDR1 and CDR2 sequences are SGHDN and FVKESK. This CDR3 region has 16 residues. Trimming removed 4 bases at V and 3 bases at J, with 13 bases between. As DNA, the CDR3 is TGTGCCAGCAGCCGCCGGCGGGTTAATGGGGCCAACGTCCTGACTTTC. Translating it yields CASSRRRVNGANVLTF.

This chain links TRBV6-5 with TRBJ2-7; D gene unclear. The V and J ends lost 1 base and 3 bases respectively, with 4 bases between them. Germline CDR1 reads MNHEY; CDR2 reads SVGAGI. This CDR3 region has 12 residues. In DNA, the CDR3 is TGTGCCAGCAGTTACTACGGCTACGAGCAGTACTTC. Translation gives CASSYYGYEQYF.

The genes are TRBV19 and TRBJ1-5, with D unresolved. V gave up 5 bases and J gave up 4 bases, with 6 bases separating them. The germline CDR1 and CDR2 sequences are LNHDA and SQIVND (reference sequence). This CDR3 spans 12 amino acids. As DNA, the CDR3 is TGTGCCAGTAGTCTGGGGAATCAGCCCCAGCATTTT. Its protein product is CASSLGNQPQHF.

The table lists this clone with a count of one. V and J are TRBV7-2 and TRBJ1-5; perhaps TRBD1 as D (5 bases). From germline, CDR1 is SGHTA and CDR2 FQGNSA. V was clipped by 6 bases and J by 2 bases, with 11 bases between them. This CDR3 spans 14 amino acids. The CDR3 loop is CASSWGGGNQPQHF. CDR3 sequence (DNA): TGTGCCAGCAGTTGGGGAGGGGGCAATCAGCCCCAGCATTTT.

The chain couples TRBV27 to TRBJ2-3; TRBD2 agrees at 11 bases. Per the germline V gene, CDR1 is MNHEY and CDR2 is SMNVEV (reference sequence). This CDR3 is 18 amino acids long. The V segment lost 2 bases and the J segment 4 bases; nucleotides outside the gene matches: 11. The CDR3 nucleotides are TGTGCCAGCAGTTTAATCTTAGCGGGAGGGCCTAGCCCAGATACGCAGTATTTT. This sequence encodes CASSLILAGGPSPDTQYF.

The chain joins TRBV15 to TRBJ2-1; D is unresolved. The CDR3 length is 16 residues. Germline V gene sequence: CDR1 LNHNV, CDR2 YYDKDF (reference sequence). Between the trimmed V and J ends, which lost 0 bases and 4 bases, there was a span of 13 bases. The CDR3 is CATSRDRALRYNEQFF. The CDR3 DNA is TGTGCCACCAGCAGAGATCGAGCCTTGCGATACAATGAGCAGTTCTTC.

The chain joins TRBV7-2 to TRBJ2-2, with 12 bases fitting TRBD2. Per germline, CDR1 SGHTA and CDR2 FQGNSA. There are 17 residues in the CDR3. V was clipped by 7 bases and J by 7 bases; unmatched bases: 13. The CDR3 nucleotides are TGTGCCAGCACCGATACCGGACTAGCGGGAAAAATCGGGGAGCTGTTTTTT. Its protein product is CASTDTGLAGKIGELFF. The variable domain in full, with the rest retrieved from reference TRBV7-2 and TRBJ2-2, is GAGVSQSPSNKVTEKGKDVELRCDPISGHTALYWYRQSLGQGLEFLIYFQGNSAPDKSGLPSDRFSAERTGGSVSTLTIQRTQQEDSAVYLCASTDTGLAGKIGELFFGEGSRLTVL.

The gene calls are TRBV29-1 and TRBJ2-7; TRBD1 matches at 7 bases. The junction had 8 bases not matched to a gene; V was cut back by 6 bases and J by 6 bases. This CDR3 has 12 residues. The germline V gene has CDR1 SQVTM and CDR2 ANQGSEA. CDR3 coding DNA: TGCAGCGTATCGACAGGGCGGTTCGAGCAGTACTTC. Translating gives CSVSTGRFEQYF.

The CDR3 sequence: CASSQGVSRGNEQFF. CDR3 nucleotide sequence: TGTGCCAGCAGCCAAGGGGTTTCTAGGGGAAATGAGCAGTTCTTC. The rearrangement links TRBV4-2 to TRBJ2-1; D is possibly TRBD1 (5 bases). Trimming pared 1 base from V and 7 bases from J, leaving 14 bases between. Germline lookup yields CDR1 LGHNA and CDR2 YNFKEQ. The CDR3 consists of 15 residues.

The rearrangement uses TRBV13 and TRBJ2-3; no definite D call. V was clipped by 1 base and J by 10 bases, with 18 bases between them. This CDR3 has 15 residues. The V gene's germline CDR1 is PRHDT and CDR2 FYEKMQ (reference sequence). Here the CDR3 DNA reads TGTGCCAGCAGCTTAGACCATTTCGATCACGAGTCGCAGTATTTT. Protein product: CASSLDHFDHESQYF.

The rearrangement links TRBV4-1 to TRBJ1-5; D ambiguous. CDR1 and CDR2 (germline): MGHRA, YSYEKL. Trimming took 1 base from V and 10 from J, leaving 14 bases between them. CDR3 length equals 14 residues. This chain's CDR3 is CASSQVPGTVPQHF. The CDR3 region has the DNA TGCGCCAGCAGCCAAGTCCCGGGAACGGTCCCCCAGCATTTT.